A single sample is the source of the 29 T cell receptor beta chains below, sequenced in a study of blood T cell repertoires in COVID-19. TCRdb keeps only in-frame clones here, not all; method: immunoSEQ multiplex PCR. The sample consists of approximately 120,000 clones, roughly 80% of them appearing once. Sequencing was done on a sample of peripheral blood. The receptors shown here come from a human donor in a cohort sampled during active COVID-19.

The CDR3 loop is CASSLIQGDGKLFF. CDR3 nucleotide sequence: TGTGCCAGCAGCTTAATACAGGGGGATGGAAAACTGTTTTTT. The chain joins TRBV7-3 to TRBJ1-4; TRBD1 aligns across 8 bases. Trimming took 1 base from V and 10 from J; bases not matched to a gene: 5. The CDR3 extends over 14 amino acids. Germline CDR1 reads SGHTA; CDR2 reads FQGTGA.

The V gene is TRBV30, the J gene TRBJ1-4; 8 bases are shared with TRBD1. Losses at the gene ends were 4 bases for V and 5 bases for J; bases not matched to a gene: 3. CDR1 GTSNPN and CDR2 SVGIG come from the germline V gene (reference sequence). The CDR3 is 13 residues long. This CDR3 is CAWTQGANEKLFF. The DNA for the CDR3 is TGTGCCTGGACCCAGGGGGCGAATGAAAAACTGTTTTTT. Full variable domain (rest looked up from reference TRBV30 and TRBJ1-4): SQTIHQWPATLVQPVGSPLSLECTVEGTSNPNLYWYRQAAGRGLQLLFYSVGIGQISSEVPQNLSASRPQDRQFILSSKKLLLSDSGFYLCAWTQGANEKLFFGSGTQLSVL.

This clone was seen more than once but under ten times. The chain joins TRBV30 to TRBJ1-3, with a possible D match to TRBD1 (6 bases). Trimming left V 3 bases short and J 4 bases short, with 16 bases between. Germline V gene sequence: CDR1 GTSNPN, CDR2 SVGIG (reference sequence). This CDR3 has 15 amino acids. CDR3 DNA sequence: TGTGCCTGGAGCGGGGACAACTCTCTGGGAAACACCATATATTTT. The encoded protein is CAWSGDNSLGNTIYF.

This clone was recorded only once. The gene calls are TRBV7-3 and TRBJ1-3; D is uncertain. The CDR3 is made up of 16 amino acids. The V end lost 0 bases, the J end lost 0 bases, and 9 bases lay between the germline ends. Germline V gene data show CDR1 as SGHTA and CDR2 as FQGTGA. CDR3 nucleotide sequence: TGTGCCAGCAGCTTAACGCCGGGGAGCTCTGGAAACACCATATATTTT. Its translation is CASSLTPGSSGNTIYF. Full variable domain (rest looked up from reference TRBV7-3 and TRBJ1-3): GAGVSQTPSNKVTEKGKYVELRCDPISGHTALYWYRQSLGQGPEFLIYFQGTGAADDSGLPNDRFFAVRPEGSVSTLKIQRTERGDSAVYLCASSLTPGSSGNTIYFGEGSWLTVV.

This clone is a singleton in its sample. The chain joins TRBV28 to TRBJ2-7; D gene unclear. This CDR3 contains 13 residues. V shed 3 bases and J shed 0 bases, with 6 bases lying between them. The germline gives CDR1 MDHEN, CDR2 SYDVKM. This chain's CDR3 is CASSFPNSYEQYF. CDR3 DNA sequence: TGTGCCAGCAGTTTCCCCAACTCCTACGAGCAGTACTTC. The variable domain in full, with the rest retrieved from reference TRBV28 and TRBJ2-7, is DVKVTQSSRYLVKRTGEKVFLECVQDMDHENMFWYRQDPGLGLRLIYFSYDVKMKEKGDIPEGYSVSREKKERFSLILESASTNQTSMYLCASSFPNSYEQYFGPGTRLTVT.

The chain is built from TRBV10-3 and TRBJ2-3; 14 bases fit TRBD2. Germline V CDR1 and CDR2: ENHRY, SYGVKD. V shed 2 bases, J shed 0 bases, and the junction held 13 bases outside the gene matches. The CDR3 is 21 residues long. The CDR3 DNA sequence: TGTGCCATCAGTGAGCCCCGGGCCGGGACTAGCGGGGGCGAAAGCACAGATACGCAGTATTTT. This codes for CAISEPRAGTSGGESTDTQYF.

The chain employs TRBV7-2 and TRBJ1-6; D is undetermined. This CDR3 has 13 residues. V shed 3 bases and J shed 6 bases, with 6 bases lying between them. CDR1 and CDR2 from the germline V gene are SGHTA and FQGNSA. The CDR3 loop is CASSFQSNSPLHF. The CDR3 coding sequence is TGTGCCAGCAGCTTCCAATCTAATTCACCCCTCCACTTT. Together with reference TRBV7-2 and TRBJ1-6, the CDR3 gives the full variable domain: GAGVSQSPSNKVTEKGKDVELRCDPISGHTALYWYRQSLGQGLEFLIYFQGNSAPDKSGLPSDRFSAERTGGSVSTLTIQRTQQEDSAVYLCASSFQSNSPLHFGNGTRLTVT.

This clone was detected a few times. The genes are TRBV6-2 or TRBV6-3 and TRBJ1-2, with 7 bases aligning to TRBD1. The CDR3 sequence is 14 residues long. With 5 bases clipped from V and 4 bases from J, the junction kept 7 bases outside the gene matches. CDR1 is MNHEY and CDR2 is SVGEGT in the germline V gene. CDR3: CASSQPGQLYGYTF. The CDR3 bases are TGTGCCAGCAGTCAACCGGGACAGCTCTATGGCTACACCTTC.

The V call is TRBV10-3, the J call TRBJ1-1; D is undetermined. CDR1 is ENHRY and CDR2 is SYGVKD in the germline V gene. V was shortened by 10 bases and J by 1 base, with 13 bases between the two germline ends. This CDR3 spans 13 amino acids. The CDR3 protein is CASEKGENTEAFF. The CDR3, as DNA: TGTGCCAGCGAAAAGGGAGAGAACACTGAAGCTTTCTTT.

Written as DNA, the CDR3 is TGTGCCAGCAGCTTAGCTCTCCCACAAACAGATACGCAGTATTTT. This codes for CASSLALPQTDTQYF. The rearrangement uses TRBV7-8 and TRBJ2-3; D is unclear. This CDR3 has 15 residues. Germline V gene lookup returns CDR1 SGHVS and CDR2 FQNEAQ. V dropped 0 bases and J dropped 3 bases, with 10 bases sitting between them. The full variable domain, rest sourced from reference TRBV7-8 and TRBJ2-3, is GAGVSQSPRYKVAKRGQDVALRCDPISGHVSLFWYQQALGQGPEFLTYFQNEAQLDKSGLPSDRFFAERPEGSVSTLKIQRTQQEDSAVYLCASSLALPQTDTQYFGPGTRLTVL.

The chain has TRBV29-1 and TRBJ2-7; 8 nucleotides match TRBD1. The V segment lost 0 bases and the J segment 3 bases; nucleotides outside the gene matches: 10. The CDR3 runs to 16 residues. Germline V gene data show CDR1 as SQVTM and CDR2 as ANQGSEA. DNA for the CDR3: TGCAGCGTTGAAGATAGGGTCGGGACAGGCGGCTACGAGCAGTACTTC. Its protein product is CSVEDRVGTGGYEQYF.

This chain joins TRBV11-1 and TRBJ2-3; TRBD2 might be the D (6 bases). The V end was cut by 7 bases, the J end by 5 bases, with 13 bases between. The CDR3 consists of 13 residues. Germline V gene lookup returns CDR1 SGHAT and CDR2 FQDESV (reference sequence). CDR3 amino acids: CASTAGGKDTQYF. In DNA form, the CDR3 reads TGTGCCAGCACGGCCGGAGGGAAAGATACGCAGTATTTT.

The rearrangement links TRBV28 to TRBJ1-1; 8 bases are shared with TRBD1. The CDR3 has 14 residues. V shed 4 bases and J 5 bases; nucleotides not matched to a gene: 6. Looked up from germline, CDR1 is MDHEN and CDR2 is SYDVKM. The CDR3 sequence is CASSWDRRKTEAFF. The CDR3 region has the DNA TGTGCCAGCAGTTGGGACAGGAGAAAAACTGAAGCTTTCTTT.

This clone has a single count. The gene calls are TRBV6-2 or TRBV6-3 and TRBJ1-4; D not certain. Germline lookup yields CDR1 MNHEY and CDR2 SVGEGT. CDR3 size: 17 residues. The V gene lost 2 bases and the J gene lost 0 bases, with 13 bases spanning the gap. CDR3 loop: CASSYLPGAATNEKLFF. In nucleotides, the CDR3 is TGTGCCAGCAGTTACCTCCCGGGTGCGGCAACTAATGAAAAACTGTTTTTT.

This chain links TRBV5-4 with TRBJ1-2; D not resolved. V lost 0 bases, J lost 3 bases, and 6 bases lay in between. The CDR3 has 13 residues. Germline V gene lookup returns CDR1 SGHNT and CDR2 YYREEE (reference sequence). The CDR3 sequence: CASSLGQDYGYTF. The CDR3 DNA reads as TGTGCCAGCAGCTTGGGGCAGGACTATGGCTACACCTTC.

The genes are TRBV19 and TRBJ2-7, with 12 nucleotides matching TRBD1. After removal of 4 bases from V and 4 bases from J, the junction contained 5 bases not matched to a gene. Germline CDR1 is LNHDA and CDR2 is SQIVND (reference sequence). The CDR3 contains 15 residues. CDR3 amino acids: CASSTGTGGLYEQYF. The DNA for the CDR3 is TGTGCCAGTAGTACCGGGACAGGGGGCTTGTACGAGCAGTACTTC.

J is TRBJ2-3 and V is TRBV18, with D possibly being TRBD1 (7 bases). CDR3 length: 15 amino acids. CDR1 and CDR2 from the germline V gene are KGHSH and LQKENI. The V end lost 3 bases, the J end lost 2 bases, and 12 bases lay between the germline ends. CDR3 sequence (DNA): TGTGCCAGCTCACCGCGGGACAGCCCCACAGATACGCAGTATTTT. Protein: CASSPRDSPTDTQYF.

The rearrangement uses TRBV28 and TRBJ2-1, with 8 positions matching TRBD2. Germline assignment: CDR1 MDHEN and CDR2 SYDVKM. With V trimmed by 6 bases and J by 2 bases, 6 bases remained unmatched. The CDR3 runs 15 residues. The CDR3 loop is CASRWSGGTYNEQFF. The DNA of the CDR3 is TGTGCCAGCAGGTGGAGCGGGGGAACCTACAATGAGCAGTTCTTC.

This clone appeared a few times. The chain joins TRBV12-3 or TRBV12-4 to TRBJ1-4, with D tentatively TRBD1 (5 bases). V shed 3 bases and J shed 8 bases, with 10 bases lying between them. This CDR3 has 13 residues. The CDR3 here is CASSFRHREKLFF. DNA for the CDR3: TGTGCCAGCAGTTTTCGGCACAGGGAAAAACTGTTTTTT.

CDR3 bases: TGTGCCATCAGTGACCCGCCACGGACTAGCGGGGGGGACTCCTACGAGCAGTACTTC. It specifies CAISDPPRTSGGDSYEQYF. This chain joins TRBV10-3 and TRBJ2-7, with 15 bases lining up with TRBD2. This CDR3 has 19 residues. Germline CDR1 and CDR2: ENHRY and SYGVKD. The J segment lost 0 bases and the V segment lost 3 bases, leaving 9 bases of the junction unmatched.

The chain links TRBV30 to TRBJ1-6; 8 bases agree with TRBD1. This CDR3 has 16 amino acids. Trimming removed 0 bases from V and 4 bases from J; junction bases left unmatched: 5. Per the germline V gene, CDR1 is GTSNPN and CDR2 is SVGIG (reference sequence). This chain's CDR3 is CAWSVGGTGYNSPLHF. The CDR3 nucleotides read TGTGCCTGGAGTGTAGGAGGGACAGGTTATAATTCACCCCTCCACTTT.

The chain employs TRBV5-4 and TRBJ2-3; D perhaps matches TRBD2 (7 bases). There are 15 residues in the CDR3. Germline V gives CDR1 SGHNT, CDR2 YYREEE (reference sequence). The V gene lost 2 bases and the J gene lost 0 bases, with 10 bases spanning the gap. This CDR3 reads CASSFAGASTDTQYF. The CDR3 DNA sequence: TGTGCCAGCAGCTTTGCGGGGGCTAGCACAGATACGCAGTATTTT.

This chain connects TRBV18 to TRBJ2-3, with D unclear. This CDR3 has 15 amino acids. In germline, CDR1 is KGHSH, CDR2 LQKENI. V was shortened by 2 bases and J by 2 bases, with 11 bases between the two germline ends. CDR3 nucleotide sequence: TGTGCCAGCTCACCAAGTAGTAGCCTCACAGATACGCAGTATTTT. Its translation: CASSPSSSLTDTQYF.

The chain couples TRBV5-1 to TRBJ2-3, with a weak D call TRBD1 (5 bases). With 0 bases removed from V and 5 bases from J, the gap between germline ends came to 10 bases. Germline CDR1 and CDR2: SGHRS and YFSETQ. The CDR3 sequence is 14 residues long. CDR3 coding DNA: TGCGCCAGCAGCTTGGGTCAGGGCTTAGATACGCAGTATTTT. As protein: CASSLGQGLDTQYF.

This chain links TRBV20-1 with TRBJ2-5, with TRBD2 matching 11 bases. The junction had 1 base not matched to a gene; V was cut back by 3 bases and J by 4 bases. The CDR3 is 13 amino acids. Per germline, CDR1 DFQATT and CDR2 SNEGSKA (reference sequence). The CDR3 loop is CSASGLAGETQYF. In DNA, the CDR3 is TGCAGTGCTAGTGGACTAGCGGGAGAGACCCAGTACTTC.

V is TRBV10-3 and J is TRBJ1-1; 8 bases are a match to TRBD1. The CDR3 runs to 14 residues. CDR1 is ENHRY, CDR2 SYGVKD, per germline. The V segment lost 6 bases and the J segment 4 bases; nucleotides outside the gene matches: 7. The CDR3 DNA reads as TGTGCCATCAGCCCCACCCAGGGGGCCACTGAAGCTTTCTTT. Translated, it gives CAISPTQGATEAFF.

The chain employs TRBV10-2 and TRBJ2-1, with 13 bases that match TRBD2. CDR1 WSHSY and CDR2 SAAADI come from the germline V gene. This CDR3 has 15 amino acids. The ends lost 8 bases at V and 8 bases at J; junction bases unmatched: 9. CDR3 loop: CASSSTSGRVDEQFF. The DNA for the CDR3 is TGCGCCAGCTCGTCTACTAGCGGGAGGGTTGATGAGCAGTTCTTC.

The V gene is TRBV7-7, the J gene TRBJ2-2, with 7 bases aligning to TRBD2. With 1 base clipped from V and 3 bases from J, the junction kept 5 bases outside the gene matches. The CDR3 extends over 16 amino acids. From germline, CDR1 is SSHAT and CDR2 FNYEAQ (reference sequence). CDR3 residues: CASSLVWAGDTGELFF. The CDR3 coding sequence is TGTGCCAGCAGCTTAGTTTGGGCGGGAGACACCGGGGAGCTGTTTTTT.

The chain employs TRBV19 and TRBJ1-1, with 8 bases matching TRBD1. V trimming: 3 bases; J trimming: 5 bases; junction bases outside the gene matches: 8. The CDR3 runs to 15 residues. Germline V CDR1 and CDR2: LNHDA, SQIVND (reference sequence). The CDR3 protein is CASSIGQGIRTEAFF. CDR3 nucleotides: TGTGCCAGTAGTATCGGACAGGGAATTCGGACTGAAGCTTTCTTT.